Each of the 14 T cell receptor beta chains below was sequenced from the same sample in a study of blood T cells in healthy people across ages. Together with a sample-barcoded 5' primer, a J-beta primer mix was included in a second PCR lasting roughly 6 to 12 cycles. MiXCR was run by TCRdb on the 5' RACE reads, yielding one entry per CDR3 protein. This table has 800,000 to 1,000,000 distinct CDR3 sequences, 40% to 60% appearing once. Material: blood. The origin of the receptors is a man aged 30 to 39 in good health.

This clonotype was counted a few times. The chain carries TRBV20-1 and TRBJ2-6; unclear D gene. The CDR3 is made up of 14 amino acids. The V and J ends lost 1 base and 1 base respectively, with 5 bases between them. Germline CDR1 and CDR2: DFQATT and SNEGSKA (reference sequence). The CDR3 nucleotides read TGCAGTGCTAGAGCAGCTTCTGGGGCCAACGTCCTGACTTTC. Its protein is CSARAASGANVLTF.

V and J are TRBV4-3 and TRBJ1-1; D uncertain. Germline V CDR1 and CDR2: LGHNA, YSLEER. The CDR3 runs 15 residues. V lost 0 bases and J lost 1, with 9 bases in between. The DNA for the CDR3 is TGCGCCAGCAGCCAAGATCTGGGAAGGAACACTGAAGCTTTCTTT. Amino acid sequence: CASSQDLGRNTEAFF.

V usage is TRBV7-2 and J usage is TRBJ2-1; 12 nucleotides agree with TRBD2. Trimming removed 2 bases from V and 15 bases from J; junction bases left unmatched: 2. The CDR3 covers 12 residues. Per germline, CDR1 SGHTA and CDR2 FQGNSA. CDR3 protein: CASSLRTSGVFF. Written as DNA, the CDR3 is TGTGCCAGCAGCTTAAGGACTAGCGGGGTGTTCTTC. Full variable domain (outside the CDR3, taken from reference TRBV7-2 and TRBJ2-1): GAGVSQSPSNKVTEKGKDVELRCDPISGHTALYWYRQSLGQGLEFLIYFQGNSAPDKSGLPSDRFSAERTGGSVSTLTIQRTQQEDSAVYLCASSLRTSGVFFGPGTRLTVL.

The chain links TRBV29-1 to TRBJ2-7, with TRBD1 identical over 9 bases. The CDR3 is 13 amino acids. Germline V gives CDR1 SQVTM, CDR2 ANQGSEA. The trim removed 8 bases at V and 7 bases at J, leaving 12 bases unmatched. The CDR3 DNA is TGCAGCACCCCGGGACAGGGATTTGGAGAGCAGTACTTC. It translates to CSTPGQGFGEQYF.

This chain links TRBV7-3 with TRBJ2-6; D uncertain. This CDR3 spans 15 amino acids. Per the germline V gene, CDR1 is SGHTA and CDR2 is FQGTGA. Trimming pared 0 bases from V and 4 bases from J, leaving 7 bases between. Written as DNA, the CDR3 is TGTGCCAGCAGCTTAACGTTGGCCGGGGCCAACGTCCTGACTTTC. The encoded protein is CASSLTLAGANVLTF.

CDR3 coding DNA: TGTGCCACCAGCGCCGCGGAGGGAAATCAGCCCCAGCATTTT. As protein: CATSAAEGNQPQHF. This chain joins TRBV24-1 and TRBJ1-5; D unresolved. V dropped 7 bases and J dropped 4 bases, with 13 bases sitting between them. Germline CDR1 is KGHDR and CDR2 is SFDVKD. This CDR3 region has 14 residues.

V is TRBV5-1 and J is TRBJ2-5; D possibly corresponds to TRBD1 (6 bases). CDR1 and CDR2 from the germline V gene are SGHRS and YFSETQ. The germline V and J ends were trimmed by 4 bases and 5 bases, with 18 bases remaining between them. CDR3 length: 15 amino acids. The CDR3 loop reads CASSKRGTVDETQYF. The CDR3, as DNA: TGCGCCAGCAGCAAAAGGGGGACGGTGGATGAGACCCAGTACTTC.

This sequence joins TRBV28 and TRBJ2-7, with D hard to call. Germline CDR1 and CDR2: MDHEN and SYDVKM. V lost 6 bases and J lost 4, with 13 bases in between. The length of the CDR3 is 13 residues. The CDR3 nucleotides are TGTGCCAGCAGCCCAGCCGCGCTTTACGAGCAGTACTTC. Translating gives CASSPAALYEQYF.

The chain has TRBV5-1 and TRBJ1-1; D unclear. This CDR3 spans 16 amino acids. The V gene lost 4 bases and the J gene lost 0 bases, with 16 bases spanning the gap. CDR1 and CDR2 from the germline V gene are SGHRS and YFSETQ. DNA of the CDR3: TGCGCCAGCAGCCCCTGGGATAGGAGGGTGAACACTGAAGCTTTCTTT. The encoded protein is CASSPWDRRVNTEAFF.

The genes are TRBV9 and TRBJ2-1; D is ambiguous. This CDR3 contains 15 residues. Germline loops: CDR1 SGDLS, CDR2 YYNGEE. The ends were cut back, 0 bases at V and 4 bases at J, with 11 bases in the middle. The CDR3 DNA follows: TGTGCCAGCAGCGTAGCAGACTCTCGATACAATGAGCAGTTCTTC. This codes for CASSVADSRYNEQFF.

The table lists this clonotype with a few counts. This chain uses TRBV20-1 with TRBJ1-2; a possible D gene is TRBD1 (6 bases). The CDR3 covers 14 residues. Germline lookup yields CDR1 DFQATT and CDR2 SNEGSKA (reference sequence). V dropped 6 bases and J dropped 4 bases, with 18 bases sitting between them. This chain's CDR3 is CSAPSKGGAYGYTF. The CDR3 DNA follows: TGCAGTGCCCCATCCAAGGGGGGAGCCTATGGCTACACCTTC.

The sample holds many counts of this clonotype. The V and J genes are TRBV6-2 or TRBV6-3 and TRBJ2-3; D may be TRBD1 or TRBD2 (5 bases each). CDR3 length: 13 amino acids. CDR1 is MNHEY and CDR2 is SVGEGT in the germline V gene. Trimming cost V 7 bases and J 5 bases, with 13 bases left between them. The CDR3 is CASNPGTEDTQYF. In DNA form, the CDR3 reads TGTGCCAGCAACCCCGGGACCGAAGATACGCAGTATTTT.

The genes are TRBV7-9 and TRBJ2-3; 11 bases are shared with TRBD2. Germline V gives CDR1 SEHNR, CDR2 FQNEAQ (reference sequence). V was clipped by 5 bases and J by 5 bases; unmatched bases: 6. There are 15 residues in the CDR3. CDR3 in DNA: TGTGCCAGCAGCCCGGGACTAGCGGCGCGAGATACGCAGTATTTT. Translation gives CASSPGLAARDTQYF.

The genes are TRBV20-1 and TRBJ2-7, with TRBD1 as a possible D gene (6 bases). Trimming pared 0 bases from V and 6 bases from J, leaving 15 bases between. Germline CDR1 and CDR2: DFQATT and SNEGSKA (reference sequence). The CDR3 spans 14 residues. The CDR3 spells CSARDNQGLAEQYF. As DNA, the CDR3 is TGCAGTGCTAGAGATAACCAGGGGCTAGCCGAGCAGTACTTC.